This T cell receptor beta chain is drawn from a study of OX40 agonist ivuxolimab in advanced cancers. Study-wide context: A diagnosis of hepatocellular carcinoma, melanoma, renal cell or head and neck cancer was present in dose-escalation patients. Three patients, one with hepatocellular carcinoma and two with cutaneous melanoma, responded partially.

The CDR3 is made up of 12 amino acids. With 8 bases clipped from V and 4 bases from J, the junction kept 5 bases outside the gene matches. Per germline, CDR1 SNHLY and CDR2 FYNNEI. Method: immunoSEQ multiplex PCR; TCRdb's copy keeps in-frame clones and lacks some. The data hold approximately 15,000 clones, with approximately 84% observed a single time. There are a few counts of this clone. This chain links TRBV2 with TRBJ2-7; 7 bases are a match to TRBD1. Sequencing used CD4+ or CD8+ T cells sorted from blood, obtained in a trial of the OX40 agonist ivuxolimab. This clonotype originated in an adult with an advanced solid tumor such as melanoma, head and neck, liver or kidney cancer. As DNA, the CDR3 is TGTGCCAGCCGGGGACAGCGGTACGAGCAGTACTTC. Its translation: CASRGQRYEQYF.